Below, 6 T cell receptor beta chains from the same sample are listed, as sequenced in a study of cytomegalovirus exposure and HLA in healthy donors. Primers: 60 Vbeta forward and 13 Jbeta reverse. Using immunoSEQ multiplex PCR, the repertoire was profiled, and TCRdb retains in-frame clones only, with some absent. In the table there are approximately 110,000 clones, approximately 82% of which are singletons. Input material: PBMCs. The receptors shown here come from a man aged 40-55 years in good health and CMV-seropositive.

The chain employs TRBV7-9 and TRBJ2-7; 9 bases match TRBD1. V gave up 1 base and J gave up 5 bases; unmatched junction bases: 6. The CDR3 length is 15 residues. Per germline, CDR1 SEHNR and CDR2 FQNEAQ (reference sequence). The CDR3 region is CASSLGQGGFHEQYF. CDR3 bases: TGTGCCAGCAGCTTAGGACAGGGGGGTTTCCACGAGCAGTACTTC.

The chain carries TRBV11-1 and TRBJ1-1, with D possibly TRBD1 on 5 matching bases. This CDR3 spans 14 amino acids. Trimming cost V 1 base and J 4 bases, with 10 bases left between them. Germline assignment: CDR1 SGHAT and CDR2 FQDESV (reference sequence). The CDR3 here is CASSLEDSRTEAFF. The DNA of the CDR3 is TGTGCCAGCAGCTTAGAAGACAGTCGCACTGAAGCTTTCTTT.

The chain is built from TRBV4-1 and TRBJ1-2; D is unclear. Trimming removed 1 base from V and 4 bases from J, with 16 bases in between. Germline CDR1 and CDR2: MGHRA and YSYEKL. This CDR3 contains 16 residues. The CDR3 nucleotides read TGCGCCAGCAGCCAAGGGATAGCCTATAATCTCTATGGCTACACCTTC. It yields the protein CASSQGIAYNLYGYTF.

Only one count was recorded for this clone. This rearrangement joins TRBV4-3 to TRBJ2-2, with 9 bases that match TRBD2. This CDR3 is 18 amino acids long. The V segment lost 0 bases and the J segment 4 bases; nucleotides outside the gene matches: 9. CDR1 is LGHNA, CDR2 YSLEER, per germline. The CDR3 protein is CASSQDAGGATSTGELFF. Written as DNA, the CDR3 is TGCGCCAGCAGCCAAGACGCGGGGGGGGCGACGAGCACCGGGGAGCTGTTTTTT.

Here the CDR3 DNA reads TGTGCCAGCAGCTTCAGAGGTCCCACAGATACGCAGTATTTT. Encoded protein: CASSFRGPTDTQYF. V and J are TRBV7-2 and TRBJ2-3; D unclear. Germline V CDR1 and CDR2: SGHTA, FQGNSA. The CDR3 is 14 amino acids. V gave up 3 bases and J gave up 2 bases, with 9 bases separating them. Looking up the rest from reference TRBV7-2 and TRBJ2-3 gives the full variable domain: GAGVSQSPSNKVTEKGKDVELRCDPISGHTALYWYRQSLGQGLEFLIYFQGNSAPDKSGLPSDRFSAERTGGSVSTLTIQRTQQEDSAVYLCASSFRGPTDTQYFGPGTRLTVL.

CDR3 coding DNA: TGTGCCAGCAGCCGTACTAGCGGGGGGGCGGGAGAGACCCAGTACTTC. It is translated as CASSRTSGGAGETQYF. This chain connects TRBV11-3 to TRBJ2-5; 13 bases fit TRBD2. Germline lookup yields CDR1 SGHNT and CDR2 YENEEA. With 5 bases clipped from V and 4 bases from J, the junction kept 7 bases outside the gene matches. This CDR3 has 16 amino acids. The variable domain in full, with the rest retrieved from reference TRBV11-3 and TRBJ2-5, is EAGVVQSPRYKIIEKKQPVAFWCNPISGHNTLYWYLQNLGQGPELLIRYENEEAVDDSQLPKDRFSAERLKGVDSTLKIQPAELGDSAVYLCASSRTSGGAGETQYFGPGTRLLVL.